These 27 T cell receptor beta chains were sequenced from one sample in a study of cytomegalovirus exposure and HLA in healthy donors. In the PCR, 60 Vbeta and 13 Jbeta primers were used. The data were produced by immunoSEQ multiplex PCR, yet TCRdb's version contains in-frame clones alone and is incomplete. The profile shows 75,000 to 90,000 clones, around 77% of them singletons. Specimen: PBMCs. All receptors come from a man in his fifties or sixties in good health and CMV-seronegative.

The chain joins TRBV9 to TRBJ2-2, with D possibly TRBD2 on 5 matching bases. The CDR3 extends over 15 amino acids. The germline CDR1 and CDR2 sequences are SGDLS and YYNGEE. Trimming pared 0 bases from V and 1 base from J, leaving 7 bases between. The CDR3 is CASSVGERNTGELFF. CDR3 coding DNA: TGTGCCAGCAGCGTAGGGGAGAGGAACACCGGGGAGCTGTTTTTT.

Points on this clone: Other DNA sequences in this sample translate to the same CDR3. The V gene is TRBV28, the J gene TRBJ1-5, with 9 bases fitting TRBD1. The V and J ends lost 4 bases and 5 bases, in that order; junction bases with no gene match: 6. The CDR3 is made up of 15 amino acids. Germline CDR1 and CDR2: MDHEN and SYDVKM. DNA for the CDR3: TGTGCCAGCAGTTCTTCCGGGACAGGGTATCAGCCCCAGCATTTT. Encoded protein: CASSSSGTGYQPQHF.

This clone has more than one count but fewer than ten. This chain connects TRBV4-2 to TRBJ1-4; D is perhaps TRBD1 (5 bases). The V end lost 0 bases, the J end lost 5 bases, and 13 bases lay between the germline ends. The CDR3 runs 16 residues. Germline values: CDR1 LGHNA, CDR2 YNFKEQ. The CDR3: CASSQDTDRKNEKLFF. DNA for the CDR3: TGTGCCAGCAGCCAAGATACAGACAGAAAAAATGAAAAACTGTTTTTT.

The chain links TRBV29-1 to TRBJ2-1, with D maybe TRBD1 (6 bases). Germline loops: CDR1 SQVTM, CDR2 ANQGSEA. The CDR3 is made up of 13 amino acids. V gave up 4 bases and J gave up 6 bases, with 13 bases separating them. In nucleotides, the CDR3 is TGCAGCGTTGCACTTGAAGGGGGCAATGAGCAGTTCTTC. Amino acids: CSVALEGGNEQFF.

This sequence joins TRBV5-1 and TRBJ2-3; D ambiguous. V was shortened by 2 bases and J by 6 bases, with 10 bases between the two germline ends. Looked up from germline, CDR1 is SGHRS and CDR2 is YFSETQ. The CDR3 consists of 13 residues. DNA of the CDR3: TGCGCCAGCAGCTTCGACGGAGTGGATACGCAGTATTTT. Protein sequence: CASSFDGVDTQYF. Using reference TRBV5-1 and TRBJ2-3 for the parts outside the CDR3, the full variable domain is KAGVTQTPRYLIKTRGQQVTLSCSPISGHRSVSWYQQTPGQGLQFLFEYFSETQRNKGNFPGRFSGRQFSNSRSEMNVSTLELGDSALYLCASSFDGVDTQYFGPGTRLTVL.

This chain joins TRBV7-9 and TRBJ2-5; D not certain. V was shortened by 1 base and J by 5 bases, with 5 bases between the two germline ends. CDR3 length equals 12 residues. Germline CDR1 is SEHNR and CDR2 is FQNEAQ (reference sequence). CDR3 in amino acids: CASSLVGETQYF. The CDR3 DNA sequence: TGTGCCAGCAGCTTAGTCGGTGAGACCCAGTACTTC.

The J gene is TRBJ2-3, the V gene TRBV4-2; possible D gene TRBD2, 6 bases. This CDR3 is 15 amino acids long. The V and J ends lost 0 bases and 3 bases respectively, with 10 bases between them. The germline V gene has CDR1 LGHNA and CDR2 YNFKEQ. The CDR3 DNA reads TGTGCCAGCAGCCAAGATAGGCGGGGTACAGATACGCAGTATTTT. Its translation: CASSQDRRGTDTQYF.

In its sample, this clone was seen a few times. This rearrangement joins TRBV27 to TRBJ1-4; D call uncertain. In germline, CDR1 is MNHEY, CDR2 SMNVEV (reference sequence). The length of the CDR3 is 17 residues. Trimming removed 6 bases at V and 4 bases at J, with 21 bases between. The CDR3 reads CASRQDGLGRGNEKLFF. The CDR3 bases are TGTGCCAGCAGGCAGGACGGCCTCGGACGGGGTAATGAAAAACTGTTTTTT.

V and J are TRBV7-2 and TRBJ1-3; the D is unclear. The ends were cut back, 1 base at V and 7 bases at J, with 8 bases in the middle. Germline-derived CDR1 and CDR2 are SGHTA and FQGNSA. The CDR3 loop spans 13 amino acids. CDR3 protein: CASSLDPGNTIYF. The CDR3 DNA sequence: TGTGCCAGCAGCTTAGACCCGGGGAACACCATATATTTT.

This clone was detected only a few times. The genes are TRBV2 and TRBJ1-1; TRBD1 matches at 8 bases. The CDR3 extends over 16 amino acids. V lost 7 bases to trimming and J lost 4 bases; unmatched junction nucleotides: 14. Germline values: CDR1 SNHLY, CDR2 FYNNEI. The CDR3 spells CASTPRRGQGSTEAFF. CDR3 coding DNA: TGTGCCAGCACCCCCCGCCGCGGACAGGGTAGCACTGAAGCTTTCTTT.

The chain links TRBV7-3 to TRBJ1-1; no clear D. V lost 8 bases, J lost 4 bases, and 17 bases lay in between. Per germline, CDR1 SGHTA and CDR2 FQGTGA. The CDR3 totals 14 residues. CDR3 in DNA: TGTGCCAGCGGCCCCACCGGGTTGGGCACTGAAGCTTTCTTT. Translated, it gives CASGPTGLGTEAFF.

The chain carries TRBV12-5 and TRBJ2-1; 10 bases map to TRBD2. CDR1 and CDR2 from the germline V gene are LGHNT and FRNRAP. V shed 3 bases and J 4 bases; nucleotides not matched to a gene: 3. The CDR3 is 15 amino acids. The CDR3 is CASGLAGGAYNEQFF. The CDR3 DNA follows: TGTGCTAGTGGTTTAGCGGGGGGGGCGTACAATGAGCAGTTCTTC.

The rearrangement links TRBV5-1 to TRBJ1-1; TRBD1 matches at 10 bases. V shed 9 bases, J shed 1 base, and the junction held 9 bases outside the gene matches. Germline V gene sequence: CDR1 SGHRS, CDR2 YFSETQ. CDR3 length: 15 amino acids. In DNA form, the CDR3 reads TGCGCCACCAAAGATCGGACAGGGGGGAACACTGAAGCTTTCTTT. Translating it yields CATKDRTGGNTEAFF.

This chain joins TRBV5-4 and TRBJ2-7; 10 nucleotides align to TRBD1. The CDR3 has 15 amino acids. V gave up 4 bases and J gave up 1 base; unmatched junction bases: 5. Germline CDR1 and CDR2: SGHNT and YYREEE (reference sequence). The CDR3 sequence is CASSHPGQGSYEQYF. The CDR3 nucleotides read TGTGCCAGCAGCCACCCGGGACAGGGGTCCTACGAGCAGTACTTC.

The V gene is TRBV28, the J gene TRBJ1-6, with TRBD1 matching over 7 bases. The germline V gene has CDR1 MDHEN and CDR2 SYDVKM. J lost 6 bases, V lost 6 bases, and 5 bases had no gene match. This CDR3 is built from 14 residues. The CDR3 DNA is TGTGCCAGCAGCCAGGGACAGACTAATTCACCCCTCCACTTT. It specifies CASSQGQTNSPLHF. Drawing the rest from reference TRBV28 and TRBJ1-6, the complete variable domain is DVKVTQSSRYLVKRTGEKVFLECVQDMDHENMFWYRQDPGLGLRLIYFSYDVKMKEKGDIPEGYSVSREKKERFSLILESASTNQTSMYLCASSQGQTNSPLHFGNGTRLTVT.

This clone is a singleton in its sample. The gene calls are TRBV18 and TRBJ1-6, with unresolved D. Germline V gene sequence: CDR1 KGHSH, CDR2 LQKENI. This CDR3 is built from 16 residues. Deletions cut 2 bases from V and 7 bases from J, with 15 bases between. CDR3 protein: CASSPSGSYVNSPLHF. The CDR3 coding sequence is TGTGCCAGCTCACCATCGGGATCCTACGTAAATTCACCCCTCCACTTT.

The J gene is TRBJ2-2, the V gene TRBV19; D is unclear. Germline loops: CDR1 LNHDA, CDR2 SQIVND (reference sequence). The CDR3 has 15 amino acids. The V and J ends lost 2 bases and 1 base respectively, with 8 bases between them. CDR3 residues: CASSIITGNTGELFF. Written as DNA, the CDR3 is TGTGCCAGTAGTATAATCACCGGGAACACCGGGGAGCTGTTTTTT.

The chain is built from TRBV7-8 and TRBJ2-2; 9 bases line up with TRBD1. The CDR3 runs 17 residues. Losses at the gene ends were 3 bases for V and 2 bases for J; bases not matched to a gene: 7. Germline CDR1 SGHVS, CDR2 FQNEAQ. CDR3 loop: CASSFRDRAANTGELFF. CDR3 bases: TGTGCCAGCAGCTTTCGGGACAGGGCGGCTAACACCGGGGAGCTGTTTTTT.

The chain links TRBV4-2 to TRBJ2-1, with a possible D match to TRBD2 (5 bases). Looked up from germline, CDR1 is LGHNA and CDR2 is YNFKEQ. CDR3 size: 15 residues. V was pared by 1 base and J by 2 bases, with 9 bases between. The CDR3 sequence: CASSQGERPYNEQFF. The CDR3 DNA reads as TGTGCCAGCAGCCAAGGGGAGCGGCCCTACAATGAGCAGTTCTTC.

This clone showed up just a few times. The chain carries TRBV28 and TRBJ1-1; D is undetermined. Germline V gene lookup returns CDR1 MDHEN and CDR2 SYDVKM. The CDR3 contains 12 residues. V lost 6 bases and J 4 bases, leaving 9 bases between the germline ends. The CDR3 sequence: CASSLSFTEAFF. The DNA of the CDR3 is TGTGCCAGCAGCCTTTCGTTCACTGAAGCTTTCTTT. Full variable domain (remainder filled in from reference TRBV28 and TRBJ1-1): DVKVTQSSRYLVKRTGEKVFLECVQDMDHENMFWYRQDPGLGLRLIYFSYDVKMKEKGDIPEGYSVSREKKERFSLILESASTNQTSMYLCASSLSFTEAFFGQGTRLTVV.

The V and J genes are TRBV10-3 and TRBJ2-6, with a tentative D call TRBD2 (7 bases). The germline V and J ends were trimmed by 6 bases and 4 bases, with 13 bases remaining between them. Germline V gene lookup returns CDR1 ENHRY and CDR2 SYGVKD. The CDR3 contains 15 residues. The CDR3 DNA is TGTGCCATCAGCGGCCGGGGGGCAGGGGCCAACGTCCTGACTTTC. Protein sequence: CAISGRGAGANVLTF.

The chain has TRBV18 and TRBJ1-4; TRBD1 agrees at 7 bases. V was clipped by 5 bases and J by 7 bases; unmatched bases: 1. Germline V gene data show CDR1 as KGHSH and CDR2 as LQKENI. This CDR3 contains 12 residues. The CDR3 is CASSSGGEKLFF. CDR3 DNA sequence: TGTGCCAGCTCATCAGGGGGTGAAAAACTGTTTTTT. The entire variable domain, with the rest obtained from reference TRBV18 and TRBJ1-4, is as follows: NAGVMQNPRHLVRRRGQEARLRCSPMKGHSHVYWYRQLPEEGLKFMVYLQKENIIDESGMPKERFSAEFPKEGPSILRIQQVVRGDSAAYFCASSSGGEKLFFGSGTQLSVL.

The V call is TRBV18, the J call TRBJ2-7, with 10 bases that match TRBD1. The length of the CDR3 is 17 residues. The J segment lost 1 base and the V segment lost 3 bases, leaving 9 bases of the junction unmatched. CDR1 is KGHSH, CDR2 LQKENI, per germline. As DNA, the CDR3 is TGTGCCAGCTCACCGCTCCCGGGACAGGGGTCGTCCTACGAGCAGTACTTC. Its protein is CASSPLPGQGSSYEQYF.

CDR3 sequence: CAISVGTGEGNTEAFF. The CDR3 region has the DNA TGTGCCATCAGCGTCGGCACGGGGGAGGGGAACACTGAAGCTTTCTTT. The V call is TRBV10-3, the J call TRBJ1-1; perhaps TRBD1 as D (5 bases). The V end was cut by 6 bases, the J end by 1 base, with 18 bases between. The germline V gene encodes CDR1 ENHRY and CDR2 SYGVKD. This CDR3 is 16 amino acids long.

The V gene is TRBV18, the J gene TRBJ1-6, with 7 bases aligning to TRBD1. The junction had 6 bases not matched to a gene; V was cut back by 6 bases and J by 7 bases. The CDR3 has 14 residues. CDR1 is KGHSH and CDR2 is LQKENI in the germline V gene. CDR3 DNA: TGTGCCAGCTCCGCGGGACAGACCAATTCACCCCTCCACTTT. Translating gives CASSAGQTNSPLHF.

The chain employs TRBV19 and TRBJ2-3; 9 bases map to TRBD2. Germline V lookup: CDR1 LNHDA, CDR2 SQIVND (reference sequence). With V trimmed by 5 bases and J by 4 bases, 10 bases remained unmatched. The CDR3 is 16 amino acids. The CDR3: CASSQTSGPPADTQYF. CDR3 sequence (DNA): TGTGCCAGTAGTCAAACTAGCGGGCCGCCCGCAGATACGCAGTATTTT.

The chain links TRBV28 to TRBJ1-2, with D possibly matching TRBD1 (6 bases). Trimming shortened V by 7 bases and J by 4 bases, and 16 bases separated the two germline ends. CDR1 and CDR2 from the germline V gene are MDHEN and SYDVKM. This CDR3 region has 14 residues. CDR3 sequence reads: CASKFRGKSYGYTF. CDR3 nucleotides: TGTGCCAGCAAATTCAGGGGTAAAAGCTATGGCTACACCTTC.